This T cell receptor (beta chain) was sequenced for a study of blood T cell repertoires in COVID-19. Across the whole study: Samples came from the United States, Italy and Spain, spanning acute and convalescent COVID-19. The analysed material was cDNA or gDNA that came from T cells, B-cell-depleted T cells, or PBMCs.

Repertoires were generated with immunoSEQ multiplex PCR, while TCRdb's copy carries only in-frame clones and drops some. In the table there are tens of thousands of clones, 70% to 90% of which are singletons. Trimming took 6 bases from V and 1 from J, leaving 28 bases between them. Germline lookup yields CDR1 LNHDA and CDR2 SQIVND (reference sequence). The CDR3 totals 19 residues. V is TRBV19 and J is TRBJ2-7; tentative D call: TRBD1 (5 bases). This sequence was found in a human donor in a cohort sampled during active COVID-19. Sequenced material: peripheral blood. The CDR3 region has the DNA TGTGCCAGTAGCAACGCTGGTGGCAGGGTAATAACGAGTTCCTACGAGCAGTACTTC. Its protein is CASSNAGGRVITSSYEQYF. Complete variable domain (other parts from reference TRBV19 and TRBJ2-7): DGGITQSPKYLFRKEGQNVTLSCEQNLNHDAMYWYRQDPGQGLRLIYYSQIVNDFQKGDIAEGYSVSREKKESFPLTVTSAQKNPTAFYLCASSNAGGRVITSSYEQYFGPGTRLTVT.